This T cell receptor (beta chain) stems from a study of low-dose radiotherapy and immunotherapy resistance in tumors. This clonotype was seen many times. Time point meaning: after trial treatment. As for treatment: LDRT plus nivolumab, ipilimumab, low-dose cyclophosphamide and aspirin (RACIN trial). Donors received nivolumab, ipilimumab, aspirin, low-dose cyclophosphamide and low-dose radiotherapy. Patients with advanced, tumor-infiltrating lymphocyte-negative solid tumors were eligible. CDR1 and CDR2 (germline): MNHNS, SASEGT. The CDR3 has 13 amino acids. V gave up 6 bases and J gave up 8 bases; unmatched junction bases: 3. Alpha- and beta-chain coverage of first-strand cDNA came from TRAV- and TRBV-specific primers. Both a constant-region primer and a V-primer adapter served to amplify TCRs across roughly 20 PCR cycles. The mRNA which had been isolated was amplified by in vitro transcription. A single record per CDR3 protein comes from TCRdb applying MiXCR to the reads. The sample consists of under 90,000 distinct CDR3 sequences, less than 20% of them appearing once.

This rearrangement joins TRBV6-1 to TRBJ2-1; TRBD2 agrees at 11 bases. The specimen comprised PBMCs, sampled after low-dose radiotherapy plus immunotherapy. The TCR originated in a male donor with prostate cancer. The CDR3 nucleotides are TGTGCCAGCAGGACTAGCGGGAACTATGAGCAGTTCTTC. It yields the protein CASRTSGNYEQFF.